This T cell receptor (beta chain) was captured by sequencing in a study of T cells in Graves' hyperthyroidism and ophthalmopathy. Study observations and caveats: Most thyroid clonotypes expanded above 0.001 appeared in blood too.

As concerns this clonotype: Its antigen is unidentified.

RNA transcripts yielded amplified TCR beta CDR3 regions. Carried out on the TCR CDR3, a first-round RT-PCR used the HTBI primer set. TCRdb redid the calling of the multiplex PCR reads with MiXCR, one entry per CDR3 protein. The sample records 700,000 to 850,000 distinct CDR3 sequences, approximately 40% being singletons. Calling Graves' hyperthyroidism stable meant ophthalmopathy did not progress within 18 months. Each patient was aged 18 to 65 and had newly diagnosed hyperthyroidism of under 2 months' duration. Criteria for exclusion of patients were uncontrolled infection, other autoimmune disease, pregnancy or lactation. The sequenced material came from blood. The receptor was derived from a woman in her thirties or forties with Graves' hyperthyroidism.

CDR3 sequence reads: CASSFNRGRSEAFF. The DNA of the CDR3 is TGCGCCAGCAGCTTCAACAGGGGGCGTTCTGAAGCTTTCTTT. The chain joins TRBV5-1 to TRBJ1-1; 9 bases line up with TRBD1. The CDR3 is 14 residues long. CDR1 SGHRS and CDR2 YFSETQ come from the germline V gene. J gave up 6 bases and V 2 bases, and 5 bases lay outside the gene matches.